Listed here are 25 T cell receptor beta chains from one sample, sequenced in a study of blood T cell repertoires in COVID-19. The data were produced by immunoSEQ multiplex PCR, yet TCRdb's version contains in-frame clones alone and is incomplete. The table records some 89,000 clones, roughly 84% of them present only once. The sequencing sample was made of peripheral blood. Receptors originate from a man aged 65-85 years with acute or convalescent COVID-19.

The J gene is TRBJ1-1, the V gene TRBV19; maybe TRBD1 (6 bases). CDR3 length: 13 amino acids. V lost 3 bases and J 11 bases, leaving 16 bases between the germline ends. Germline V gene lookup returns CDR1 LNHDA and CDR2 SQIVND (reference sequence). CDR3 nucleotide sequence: TGTGCCAGTAGTATCGGCGCAGGGGATAAGGCTTTCTTT. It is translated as CASSIGAGDKAFF.

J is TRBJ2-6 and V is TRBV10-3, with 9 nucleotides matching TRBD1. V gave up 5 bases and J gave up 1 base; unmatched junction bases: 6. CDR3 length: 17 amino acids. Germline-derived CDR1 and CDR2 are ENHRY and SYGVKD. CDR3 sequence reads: CAISPGTGLSGANVLTF. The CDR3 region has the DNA TGTGCCATCAGTCCCGGGACAGGGTTGTCTGGGGCCAACGTCCTGACTTTC.

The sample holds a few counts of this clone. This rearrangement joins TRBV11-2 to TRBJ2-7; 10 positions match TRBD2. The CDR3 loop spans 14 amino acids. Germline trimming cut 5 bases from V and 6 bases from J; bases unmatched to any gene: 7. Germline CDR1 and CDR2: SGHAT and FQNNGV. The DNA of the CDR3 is TGTGCCAGCAGCATAAGCGGGGGGGCCGTCGAGCAGTACGTC. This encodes CASSISGGAVEQYV.

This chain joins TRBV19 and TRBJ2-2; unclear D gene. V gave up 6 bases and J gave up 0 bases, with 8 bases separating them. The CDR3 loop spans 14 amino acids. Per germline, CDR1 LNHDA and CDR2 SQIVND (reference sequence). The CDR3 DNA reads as TGTGCCAGTAGCCTTAGCCCGAACACCGGGGAGCTGTTTTTT. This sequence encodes CASSLSPNTGELFF.

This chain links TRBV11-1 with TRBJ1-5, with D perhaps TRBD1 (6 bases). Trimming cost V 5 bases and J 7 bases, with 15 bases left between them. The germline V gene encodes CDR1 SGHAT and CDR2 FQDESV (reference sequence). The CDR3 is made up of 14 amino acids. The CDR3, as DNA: TGTGCCAGCAGCGAACAGGGAAGGGGGCAGCCCCAGCATTTT. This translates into CASSEQGRGQPQHF.

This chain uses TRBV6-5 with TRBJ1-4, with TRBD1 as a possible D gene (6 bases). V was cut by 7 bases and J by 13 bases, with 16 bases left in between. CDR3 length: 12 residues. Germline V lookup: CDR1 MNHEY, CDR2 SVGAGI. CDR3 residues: CASIGGFGGLFF. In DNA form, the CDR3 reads TGTGCCAGCATTGGGGGCTTTGGTGGACTGTTTTTT.

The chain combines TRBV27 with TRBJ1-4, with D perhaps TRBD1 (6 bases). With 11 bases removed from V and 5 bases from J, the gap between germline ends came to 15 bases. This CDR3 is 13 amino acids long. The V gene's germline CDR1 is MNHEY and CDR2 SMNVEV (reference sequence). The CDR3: CAAGDTLNEKLFF. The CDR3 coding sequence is TGTGCCGCGGGGGACACCCTAAATGAAAAACTGTTTTTT.

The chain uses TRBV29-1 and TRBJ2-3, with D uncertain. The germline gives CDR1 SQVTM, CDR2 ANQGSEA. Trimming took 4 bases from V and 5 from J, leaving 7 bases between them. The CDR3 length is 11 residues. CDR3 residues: CSVAPLDTQYF. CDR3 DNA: TGCAGCGTTGCACCACTAGATACGCAGTATTTT.

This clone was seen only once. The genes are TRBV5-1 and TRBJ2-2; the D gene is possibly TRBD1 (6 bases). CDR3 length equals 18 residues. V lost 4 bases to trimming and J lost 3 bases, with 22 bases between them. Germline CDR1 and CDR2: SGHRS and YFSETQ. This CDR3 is CASSTDLDRPRDTGELFF. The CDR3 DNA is TGCGCCAGCAGCACCGATCTAGACAGGCCTCGCGACACCGGGGAGCTGTTTTTT.

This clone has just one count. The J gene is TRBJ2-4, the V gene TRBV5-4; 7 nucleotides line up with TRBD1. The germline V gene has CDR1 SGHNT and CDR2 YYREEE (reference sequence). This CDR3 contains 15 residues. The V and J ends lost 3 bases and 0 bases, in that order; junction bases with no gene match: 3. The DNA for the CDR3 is TGTGCCAGCAGCTCCGGACAGGTAGCCAAAAACATTCAGTACTTC. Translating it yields CASSSGQVAKNIQYF.

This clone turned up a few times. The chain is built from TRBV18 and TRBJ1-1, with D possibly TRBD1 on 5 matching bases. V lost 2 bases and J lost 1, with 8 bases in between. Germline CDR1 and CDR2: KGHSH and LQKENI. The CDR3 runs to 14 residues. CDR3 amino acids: CASSPDGQNTEAFF. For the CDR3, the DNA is TGTGCCAGCTCACCAGACGGACAGAACACTGAAGCTTTCTTT.

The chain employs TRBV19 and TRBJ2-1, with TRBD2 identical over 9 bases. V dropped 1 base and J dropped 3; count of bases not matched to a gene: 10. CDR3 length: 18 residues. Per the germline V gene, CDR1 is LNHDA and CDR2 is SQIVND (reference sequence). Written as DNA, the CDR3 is TGTGCCAGTAGTATAGCCCAAATGCGGGGGGGCTTCTACAATGAGCAGTTCTTC. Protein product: CASSIAQMRGGFYNEQFF.

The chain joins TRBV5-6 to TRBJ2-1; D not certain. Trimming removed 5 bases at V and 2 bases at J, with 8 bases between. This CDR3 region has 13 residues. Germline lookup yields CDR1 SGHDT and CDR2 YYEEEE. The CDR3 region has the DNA TGTGCCAGCAGTACCGACACCTACAATGAGCAGTTCTTC. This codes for CASSTDTYNEQFF. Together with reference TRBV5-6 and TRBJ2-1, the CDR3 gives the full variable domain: DAGVTQSPTHLIKTRGQQVTLRCSPKSGHDTVSWYQQALGQGPQFIFQYYEEEERQRGNFPDRFSGHQFPNYSSELNVNALLLGDSALYLCASSTDTYNEQFFGPGTRLTVL.

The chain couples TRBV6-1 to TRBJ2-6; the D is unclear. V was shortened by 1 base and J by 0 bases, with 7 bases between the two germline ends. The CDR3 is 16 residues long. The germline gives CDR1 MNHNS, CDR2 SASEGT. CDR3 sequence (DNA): TGTGCCAGCAGTGAAGTCGGTAGCTCTGGGGCCAACGTCCTGACTTTC. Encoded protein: CASSEVGSSGANVLTF.

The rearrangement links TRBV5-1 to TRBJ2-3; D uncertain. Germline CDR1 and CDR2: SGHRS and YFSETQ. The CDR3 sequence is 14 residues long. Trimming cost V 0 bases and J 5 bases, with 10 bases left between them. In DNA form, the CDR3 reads TGCGCCAGCAGCTTGGGGTCCTCGGGAGATACGCAGTATTTT. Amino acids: CASSLGSSGDTQYF.

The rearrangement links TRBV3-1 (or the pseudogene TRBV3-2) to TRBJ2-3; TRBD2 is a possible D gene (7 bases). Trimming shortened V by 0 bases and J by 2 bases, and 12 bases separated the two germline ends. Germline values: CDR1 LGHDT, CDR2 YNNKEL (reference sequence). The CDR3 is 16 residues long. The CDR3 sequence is CASSQDRGGYTDTQYF. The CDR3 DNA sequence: TGTGCCAGCAGCCAAGATAGGGGGGGGTACACAGATACGCAGTATTTT.

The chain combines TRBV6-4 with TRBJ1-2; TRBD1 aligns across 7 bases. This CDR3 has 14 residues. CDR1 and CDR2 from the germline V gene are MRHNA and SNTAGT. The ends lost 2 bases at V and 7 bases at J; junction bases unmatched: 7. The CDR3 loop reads CASSDPDRAAGYTF. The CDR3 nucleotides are TGTGCCAGCAGTGACCCTGACAGGGCAGCTGGCTACACCTTC.

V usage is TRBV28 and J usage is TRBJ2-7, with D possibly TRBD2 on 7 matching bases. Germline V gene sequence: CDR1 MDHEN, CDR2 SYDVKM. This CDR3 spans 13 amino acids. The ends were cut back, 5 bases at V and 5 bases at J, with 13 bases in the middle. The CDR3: CASSPSRGHEQYF. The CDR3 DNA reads TGTGCCAGCAGTCCGTCGCGGGGGCACGAGCAGTACTTC.

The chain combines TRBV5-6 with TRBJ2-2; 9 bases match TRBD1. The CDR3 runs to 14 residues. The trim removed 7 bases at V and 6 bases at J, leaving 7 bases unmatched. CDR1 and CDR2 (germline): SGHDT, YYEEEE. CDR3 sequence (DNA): TGTGCCAGCTGCCGGGACAGGGTGGCCGGGGAGCTGTTTTTT. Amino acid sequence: CASCRDRVAGELFF.

The CDR3 coding sequence is TGTGCCTTACGAGGGCAAGAGACCCAGTACTTC. Protein product: CALRGQETQYF. The rearrangement joins TRBV7-9 to TRBJ2-5; possibly TRBD2 for D (5 bases). Germline CDR1 reads SEHNR; CDR2 reads FQNEAQ (reference sequence). The CDR3 is 11 amino acids. The germline V and J ends were trimmed by 11 bases and 2 bases, with 9 bases remaining between them.

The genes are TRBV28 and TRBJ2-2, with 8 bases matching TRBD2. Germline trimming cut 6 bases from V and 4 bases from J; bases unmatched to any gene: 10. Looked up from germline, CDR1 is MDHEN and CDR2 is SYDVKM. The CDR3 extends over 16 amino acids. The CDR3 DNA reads TGTGCCAGCAGCCGCCCGGGGGGGGCGGGCACCGGGGAGCTGTTTTTT. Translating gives CASSRPGGAGTGELFF.

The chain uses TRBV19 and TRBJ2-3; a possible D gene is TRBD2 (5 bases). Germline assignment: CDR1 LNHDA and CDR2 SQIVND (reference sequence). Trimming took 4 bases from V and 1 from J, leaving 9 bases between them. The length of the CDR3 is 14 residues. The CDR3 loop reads CASSTRRGTDTQYF. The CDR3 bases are TGTGCCAGTAGTACGCGGCGGGGCACAGATACGCAGTATTTT.

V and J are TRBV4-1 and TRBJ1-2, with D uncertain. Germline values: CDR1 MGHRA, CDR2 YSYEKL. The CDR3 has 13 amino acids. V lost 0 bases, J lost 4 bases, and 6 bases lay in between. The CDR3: CASSQDSFYGYTF. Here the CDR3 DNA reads TGCGCCAGCAGCCAAGATTCTTTCTATGGCTACACCTTC.

The CDR3 here is CASSVPGTIYF. The CDR3 nucleotides read TGTGCCAGCAGTGTTCCGGGCACCATATATTTT. This sequence joins TRBV2 and TRBJ1-3, with D unclear. The CDR3 length is 11 residues. Germline V lookup: CDR1 SNHLY, CDR2 FYNNEI. Trimming shortened V by 4 bases and J by 9 bases, and 7 bases separated the two germline ends.

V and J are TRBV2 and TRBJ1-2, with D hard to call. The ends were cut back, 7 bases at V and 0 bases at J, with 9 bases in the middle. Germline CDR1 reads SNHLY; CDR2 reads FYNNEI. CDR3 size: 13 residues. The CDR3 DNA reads TGTGCCAGCAATGCCCAGGCTAACTATGGCTACACCTTC. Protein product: CASNAQANYGYTF.